The clone carrying this T cell receptor beta chain was seen a few times. This record comes from a study of memory CD4+ T cells and cytomegalovirus serostatus. At the level of the study: This sample comes from healthy Belgian adults, 9 CMV seropositive, roughly 22 seronegative.

Trimming stripped 2 bases from V and 1 base from J, with 2 bases between. The germline V gene has CDR1 MDHEN and CDR2 SYDVKM. The CDR3 covers 13 residues. Data came from immunoSEQ multiplex PCR; TCRdb stores just in-frame clones and leaves some out. The sample includes about 61,000 clones, over 70% of them seen just once. Single viable CD3+CD4+CD8-CD45RO+ cells were sorted as the memory CD4+ T cells. CMV serostatus came from serum IgG against pp150, pp28, p38, p52. Total CD4+ T cells were enriched by CD4 positive selection. Input material: memory CD4+ T cells from blood. The chain joins TRBV28 to TRBJ2-2; D call uncertain. This TCR was sampled from an adult in good health and CMV-seronegative. Some clones in this sample may be carry-over from other donors' samples. The CDR3 loop reads CASSLRNTGELFF. In DNA form, the CDR3 reads TGTGCCAGCAGTTTAAGGAACACCGGGGAGCTGTTTTTT.